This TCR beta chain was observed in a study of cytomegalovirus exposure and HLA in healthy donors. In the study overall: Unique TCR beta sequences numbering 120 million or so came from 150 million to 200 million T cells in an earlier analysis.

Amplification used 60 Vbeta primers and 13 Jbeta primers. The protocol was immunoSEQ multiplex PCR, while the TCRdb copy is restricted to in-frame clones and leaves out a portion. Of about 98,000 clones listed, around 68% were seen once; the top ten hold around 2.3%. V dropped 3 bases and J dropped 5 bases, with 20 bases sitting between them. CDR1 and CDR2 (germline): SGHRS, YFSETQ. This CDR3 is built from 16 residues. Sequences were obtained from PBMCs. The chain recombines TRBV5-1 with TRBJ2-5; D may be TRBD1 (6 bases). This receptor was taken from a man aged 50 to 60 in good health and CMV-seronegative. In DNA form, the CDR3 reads TGCGCCAGCAGCTCAGGGGCATCGGGCTTCGGGGAGACCCAGTACTTC. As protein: CASSSGASGFGETQYF.